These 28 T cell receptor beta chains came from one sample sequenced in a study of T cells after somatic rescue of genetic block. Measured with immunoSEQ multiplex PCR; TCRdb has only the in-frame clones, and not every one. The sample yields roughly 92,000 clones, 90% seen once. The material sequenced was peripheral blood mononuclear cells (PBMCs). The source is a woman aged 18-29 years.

CDR3 nucleotide sequence: TGTGCCATCAGTGCACCTAATCAGCCCCAGCATTTT. Protein product: CAISAPNQPQHF. This chain connects TRBV10-3 to TRBJ1-5; no clear D. This CDR3 region has 12 residues. Germline CDR1 is ENHRY and CDR2 is SYGVKD. Trimming removed 4 bases at V and 4 bases at J, with 5 bases between.

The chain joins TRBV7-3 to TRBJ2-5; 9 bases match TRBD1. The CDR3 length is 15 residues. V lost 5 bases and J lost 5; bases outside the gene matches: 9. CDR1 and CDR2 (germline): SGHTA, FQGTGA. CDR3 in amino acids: CASSLTGGGVETQYF. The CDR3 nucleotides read TGTGCCAGCAGCCTCACAGGGGGCGGTGTGGAGACCCAGTACTTC. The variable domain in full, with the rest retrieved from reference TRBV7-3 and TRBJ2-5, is GAGVSQTPSNKVTEKGKYVELRCDPISGHTALYWYRQSLGQGPEFLIYFQGTGAADDSGLPNDRFFAVRPEGSVSTLKIQRTERGDSAVYLCASSLTGGGVETQYFGPGTRLLVL.

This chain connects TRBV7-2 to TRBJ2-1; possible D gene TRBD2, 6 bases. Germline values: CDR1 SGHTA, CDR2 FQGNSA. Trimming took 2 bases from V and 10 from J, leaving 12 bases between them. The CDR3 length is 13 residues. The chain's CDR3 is CASSLLFGREQFF. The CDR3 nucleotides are TGTGCCAGCAGCTTACTTTTTGGGAGGGAGCAGTTCTTC.

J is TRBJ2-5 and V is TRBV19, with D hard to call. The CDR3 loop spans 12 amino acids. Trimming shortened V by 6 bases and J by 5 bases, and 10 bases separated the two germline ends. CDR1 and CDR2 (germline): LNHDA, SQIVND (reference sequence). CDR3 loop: CASSEGWETQYF. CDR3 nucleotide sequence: TGTGCCAGTAGCGAAGGGTGGGAGACCCAGTACTTC.

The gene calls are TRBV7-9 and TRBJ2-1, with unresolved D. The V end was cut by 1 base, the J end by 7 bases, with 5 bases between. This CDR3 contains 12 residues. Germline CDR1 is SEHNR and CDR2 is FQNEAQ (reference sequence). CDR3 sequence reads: CASSLVLNEQFF. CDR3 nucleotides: TGTGCCAGCAGCTTAGTACTAAATGAGCAGTTCTTC.

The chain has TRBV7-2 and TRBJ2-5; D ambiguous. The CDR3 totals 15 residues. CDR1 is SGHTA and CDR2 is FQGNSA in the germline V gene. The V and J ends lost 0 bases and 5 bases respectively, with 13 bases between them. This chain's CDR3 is CASSLAFALWETQYF. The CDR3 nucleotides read TGTGCCAGCAGCTTAGCGTTCGCCCTCTGGGAGACCCAGTACTTC.

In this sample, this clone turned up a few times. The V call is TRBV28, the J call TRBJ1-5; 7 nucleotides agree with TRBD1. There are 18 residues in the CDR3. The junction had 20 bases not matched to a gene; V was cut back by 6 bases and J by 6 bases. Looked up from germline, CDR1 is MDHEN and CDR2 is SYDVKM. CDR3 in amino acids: CASRLLPQGVLGGQPQHF. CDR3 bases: TGTGCCAGCAGACTCCTACCGCAGGGGGTTTTGGGAGGTCAGCCCCAGCATTTT.

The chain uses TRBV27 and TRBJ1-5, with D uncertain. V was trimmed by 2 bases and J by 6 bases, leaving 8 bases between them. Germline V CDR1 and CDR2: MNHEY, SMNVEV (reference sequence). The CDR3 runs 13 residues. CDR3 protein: CASSLGSGQPQHF. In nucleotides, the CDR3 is TGTGCCAGCAGTTTAGGGTCAGGTCAGCCCCAGCATTTT.

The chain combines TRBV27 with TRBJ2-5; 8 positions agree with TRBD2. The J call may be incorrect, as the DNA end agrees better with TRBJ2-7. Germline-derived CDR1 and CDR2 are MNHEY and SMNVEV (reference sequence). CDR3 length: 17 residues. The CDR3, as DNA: TGTGCCAGCAGCCCCCTGGCCGGGAGGGCCTTACGCTACGAGCAGTACTTC. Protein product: CASSPLAGRALRYEQYF.

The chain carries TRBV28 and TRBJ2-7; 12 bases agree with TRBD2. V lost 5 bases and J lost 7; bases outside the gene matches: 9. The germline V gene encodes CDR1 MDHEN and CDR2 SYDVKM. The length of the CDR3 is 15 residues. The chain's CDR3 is CASSHRLAGDWEQYF. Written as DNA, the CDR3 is TGTGCCAGCAGTCACCGACTAGCGGGAGACTGGGAGCAGTACTTC.

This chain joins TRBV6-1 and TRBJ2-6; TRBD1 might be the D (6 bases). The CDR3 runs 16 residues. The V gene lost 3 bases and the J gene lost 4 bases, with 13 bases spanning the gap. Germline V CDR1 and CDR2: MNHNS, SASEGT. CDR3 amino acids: CASSDYRDRGANVLTF. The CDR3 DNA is TGTGCCAGCAGTGACTACAGGGATAGAGGGGCCAACGTCCTGACTTTC.

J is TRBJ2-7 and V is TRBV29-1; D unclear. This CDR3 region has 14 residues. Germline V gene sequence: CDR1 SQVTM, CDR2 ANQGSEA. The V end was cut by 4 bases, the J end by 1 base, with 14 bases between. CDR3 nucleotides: TGCAGCGTTGGTCGGCGTGGGATGTCCTACGAGCAGTACTTC. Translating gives CSVGRRGMSYEQYF.

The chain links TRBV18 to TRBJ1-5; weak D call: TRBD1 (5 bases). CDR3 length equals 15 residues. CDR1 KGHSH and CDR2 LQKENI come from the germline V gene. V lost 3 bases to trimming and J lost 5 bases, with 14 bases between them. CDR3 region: CASSPKGRGDQPQHF. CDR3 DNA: TGTGCCAGCTCACCTAAAGGGCGGGGGGATCAGCCCCAGCATTTT.

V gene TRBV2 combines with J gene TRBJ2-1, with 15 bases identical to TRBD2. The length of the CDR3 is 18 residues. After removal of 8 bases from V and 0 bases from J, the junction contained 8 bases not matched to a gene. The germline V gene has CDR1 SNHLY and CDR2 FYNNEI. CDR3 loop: CASFWGLAGGFSYNEQFF. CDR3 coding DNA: TGTGCCAGCTTCTGGGGACTAGCGGGAGGCTTCTCCTACAATGAGCAGTTCTTC. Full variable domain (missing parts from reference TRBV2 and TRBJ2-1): EPEVTQTPSHQVTQMGQEVILRCVPISNHLYFYWYRQILGQKVEFLVSFYNNEISEKSEIFDDQFSVERPDGSNFTLKIRSTKLEDSAMYFCASFWGLAGGFSYNEQFFGPGTRLTVL.

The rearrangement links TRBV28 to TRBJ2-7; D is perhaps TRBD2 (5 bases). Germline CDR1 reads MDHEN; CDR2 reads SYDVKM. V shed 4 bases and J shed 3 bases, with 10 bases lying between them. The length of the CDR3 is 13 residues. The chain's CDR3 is CASSSRAHYEQYF. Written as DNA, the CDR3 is TGTGCCAGCAGTTCGAGGGCCCACTACGAGCAGTACTTC.

The CDR3: CASSPGRAVFDEQFF. Written as DNA, the CDR3 is TGTGCCAGCAGTCCGGGACGGGCGGTTTTCGATGAGCAGTTCTTC. The rearrangement links TRBV27 to TRBJ2-1; D possibly uses TRBD1 or TRBD2 (5 bases each). There are 15 residues in the CDR3. Trimming removed 5 bases at V and 8 bases at J, with 19 bases between. CDR1 and CDR2 (germline): MNHEY, SMNVEV (reference sequence).

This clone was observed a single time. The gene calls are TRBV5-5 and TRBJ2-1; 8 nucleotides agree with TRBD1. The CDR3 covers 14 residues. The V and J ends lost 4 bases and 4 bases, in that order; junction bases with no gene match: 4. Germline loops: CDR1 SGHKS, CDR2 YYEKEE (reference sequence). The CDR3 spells CASSMGDRYNEQFF. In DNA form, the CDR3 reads TGTGCCAGCAGCATGGGGGACAGGTACAATGAGCAGTTCTTC.

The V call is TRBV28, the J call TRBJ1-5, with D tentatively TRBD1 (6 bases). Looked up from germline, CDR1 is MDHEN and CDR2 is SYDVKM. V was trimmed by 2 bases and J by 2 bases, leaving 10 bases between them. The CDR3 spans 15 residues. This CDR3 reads CASSLNRQGNQPQHF. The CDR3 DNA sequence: TGTGCCAGCAGTTTAAACCGACAGGGCAATCAGCCCCAGCATTTT.

CDR3 protein: CAISESWGGDTQYF. DNA for the CDR3: TGTGCCATCAGTGAGTCGTGGGGCGGCGATACGCAGTATTTT. The V gene is TRBV10-3, the J gene TRBJ2-3; tentative D call: TRBD1 (5 bases). CDR3 length equals 14 residues. V lost 0 bases, J lost 6 bases, and 10 bases lay in between. Germline V CDR1 and CDR2: ENHRY, SYGVKD.

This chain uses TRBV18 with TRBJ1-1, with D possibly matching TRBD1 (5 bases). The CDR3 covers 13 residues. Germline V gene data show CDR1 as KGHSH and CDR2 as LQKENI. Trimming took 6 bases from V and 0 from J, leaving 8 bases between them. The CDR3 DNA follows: TGTGCCAGCTCGGTGACAGTGAACACTGAAGCTTTCTTT. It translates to CASSVTVNTEAFF.

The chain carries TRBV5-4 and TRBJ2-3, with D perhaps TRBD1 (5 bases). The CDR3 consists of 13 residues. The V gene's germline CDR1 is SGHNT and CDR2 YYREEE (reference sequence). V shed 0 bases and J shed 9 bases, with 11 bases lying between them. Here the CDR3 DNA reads TGTGCCAGCAGCTTGGAAGGGGTGGAGACGCAGTATTTT. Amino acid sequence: CASSLEGVETQYF. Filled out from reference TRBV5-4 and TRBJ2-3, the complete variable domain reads ETGVTQSPTHLIKTRGQQVTLRCSSQSGHNTVSWYQQALGQGPQFIFQYYREEENGRGNFPPRFSGLQFPNYSSELNVNALELDDSALYLCASSLEGVETQYFGPGTRLTVL.

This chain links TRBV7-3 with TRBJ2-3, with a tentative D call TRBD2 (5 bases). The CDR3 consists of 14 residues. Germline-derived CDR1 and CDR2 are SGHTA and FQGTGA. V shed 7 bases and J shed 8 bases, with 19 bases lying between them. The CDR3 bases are TGTGCCAGCAACCTCGGGGATTCGCGGATTACGCAGTATTTT. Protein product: CASNLGDSRITQYF.

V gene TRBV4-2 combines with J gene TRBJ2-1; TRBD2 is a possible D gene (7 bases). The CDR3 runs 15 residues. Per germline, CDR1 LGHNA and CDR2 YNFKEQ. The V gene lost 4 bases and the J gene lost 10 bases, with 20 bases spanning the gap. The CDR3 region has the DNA TGTGCCAGCAGCCTTGTTTGGGGGGGGGCAAGAGAGCAGTTCTTC. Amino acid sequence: CASSLVWGGAREQFF.

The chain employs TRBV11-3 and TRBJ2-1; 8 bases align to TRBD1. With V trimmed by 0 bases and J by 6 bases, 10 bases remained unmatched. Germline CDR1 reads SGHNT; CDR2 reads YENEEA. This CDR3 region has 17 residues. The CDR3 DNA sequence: TGTGCCAGCAGCTTAGATCTAGGGAACAGGGGGTCCAATGAGCAGTTCTTC. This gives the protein CASSLDLGNRGSNEQFF.

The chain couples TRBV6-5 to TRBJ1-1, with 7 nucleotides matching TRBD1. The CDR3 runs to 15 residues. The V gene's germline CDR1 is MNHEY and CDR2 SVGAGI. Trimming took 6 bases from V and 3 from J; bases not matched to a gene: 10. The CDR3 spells CASSSVFRGDTEAFF. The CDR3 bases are TGTGCCAGCAGCTCTGTATTCAGGGGGGACACTGAAGCTTTCTTT.

The CDR3 spells CASSVPGLDQPQHF. CDR3 in DNA: TGTGCCAGTAGTGTTCCGGGACTTGATCAGCCCCAGCATTTT. V is TRBV19 and J is TRBJ1-5; TRBD1 is a possible D gene (5 bases). V lost 5 bases to trimming and J lost 5 bases, with 13 bases between them. CDR3 length: 14 residues. Germline V gene sequence: CDR1 LNHDA, CDR2 SQIVND (reference sequence). Based on the CDR3 plus reference TRBV19 and TRBJ1-5, the full variable domain is DGGITQSPKYLFRKEGQNVTLSCEQNLNHDAMYWYRQDPGQGLRLIYYSQIVNDFQKGDIAEGYSVSREKKESFPLTVTSAQKNPTAFYLCASSVPGLDQPQHFGDGTRLSIL.

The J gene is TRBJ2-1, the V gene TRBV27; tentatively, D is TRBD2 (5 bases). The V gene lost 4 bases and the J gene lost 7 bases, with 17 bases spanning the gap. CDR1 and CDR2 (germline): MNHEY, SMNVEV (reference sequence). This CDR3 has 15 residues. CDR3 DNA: TGTGCCAGCAGTTCCGGAACTAGAGCCCCGAATGAGCAGTTCTTC. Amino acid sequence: CASSSGTRAPNEQFF.

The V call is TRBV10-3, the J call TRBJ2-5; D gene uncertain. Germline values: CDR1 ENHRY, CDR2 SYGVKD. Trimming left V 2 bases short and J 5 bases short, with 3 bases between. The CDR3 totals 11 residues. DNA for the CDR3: TGTGCCATCAGTGAGGGGGAGACCCAGTACTTC. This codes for CAISEGETQYF.